Below, 26 T cell receptor beta chains from the same sample are listed, as sequenced in a study of T cell responses to AZD1222 COVID-19 vaccine. Profiling relied on immunoSEQ multiplex PCR, and the TCRdb table lists in-frame clones only, not all of them. The sample lists approximately 300,000 clones, 85% to 95% occurring once. The specimen comprised peripheral blood, sampled 28 days after the second AZD1222 dose. The receptors here all came from an adult who received the AZD1222 COVID-19 vaccine.

This chain joins TRBV4-1 and TRBJ2-7; 10 bases line up with TRBD1. The V segment lost 5 bases and the J segment 5 bases; nucleotides outside the gene matches: 9. Germline V gene data show CDR1 as MGHRA and CDR2 as YSYEKL. This CDR3 comprises 15 residues. The CDR3, as DNA: TGCGCCAGCAGCAGCCGGACAGGGGGGCCGCACGAGCAGTACTTC. This gives the protein CASSSRTGGPHEQYF.

The V call is TRBV5-1, the J call TRBJ2-2; D unresolved. There are 14 residues in the CDR3. Trimming removed 2 bases from V and 4 bases from J, with 9 bases in between. Germline V lookup: CDR1 SGHRS, CDR2 YFSETQ. This chain's CDR3 is CASSFSGPTGELFF. In DNA form, the CDR3 reads TGCGCCAGCAGCTTCTCCGGTCCCACCGGGGAGCTGTTTTTT.

This clone was counted only a few times. This chain uses TRBV19 with TRBJ1-5; maybe TRBD1 (5 bases). Trimming pared 0 bases from V and 9 bases from J, leaving 12 bases between. From germline, CDR1 is LNHDA and CDR2 SQIVND (reference sequence). CDR3 length: 14 residues. CDR3 sequence reads: CASSIEDRGGPQHF. In nucleotides, the CDR3 is TGTGCCAGTAGTATAGAGGACCGCGGGGGGCCCCAGCATTTT.

This chain connects TRBV6-1 to TRBJ2-1; 10 positions match TRBD2. Germline CDR1 is MNHNS and CDR2 is SASEGT. V gave up 3 bases and J gave up 4 bases; unmatched junction bases: 9. CDR3 length: 17 amino acids. The CDR3 coding sequence is TGTGCCAGCAGTGACCCTTGGACTAGCGGATATTACAATGAGCAGTTCTTC. It codes for CASSDPWTSGYYNEQFF.

This chain connects TRBV5-6 to TRBJ1-5; possible D gene TRBD1, 6 bases. The V gene's germline CDR1 is SGHDT and CDR2 YYEEEE. V lost 2 bases and J lost 7, with 7 bases in between. The CDR3 is made up of 12 amino acids. The CDR3: CASSLQGQPQHF. CDR3 coding DNA: TGTGCCAGCAGCTTACAGGGCCAGCCCCAGCATTTT.

The gene calls are TRBV4-1 and TRBJ1-5, with a tentative D call TRBD1 (5 bases). V shed 0 bases and J shed 7 bases, with 31 bases lying between them. Germline assignment: CDR1 MGHRA and CDR2 YSYEKL. The length of the CDR3 is 21 residues. CDR3 region: CASSQDGVGGAANEWGQPQHF. CDR3 DNA: TGCGCCAGCAGCCAAGACGGGGTAGGTGGTGCTGCTAACGAGTGGGGGCAGCCCCAGCATTTT.

V gene TRBV3-1 (or the pseudogene TRBV3-2) combines with J gene TRBJ2-7, with 7 bases aligning to TRBD1. Germline loops: CDR1 LGHDT, CDR2 YNNKEL (reference sequence). The CDR3 has 17 residues. Germline trimming cut 4 bases from V and 9 bases from J; bases unmatched to any gene: 21. The chain's CDR3 is CASSPPRAGGHSLGQYF. The DNA of the CDR3 is TGTGCCAGCAGCCCACCCCGGGCAGGGGGTCACTCACTAGGGCAGTACTTC.

The chain is built from TRBV5-4 and TRBJ2-7, with 16 positions matching TRBD2. The germline V gene has CDR1 SGHNT and CDR2 YYREEE (reference sequence). V lost 0 bases to trimming and J lost 7 bases; unmatched junction nucleotides: 4. CDR3 length equals 16 residues. The CDR3 nucleotides read TGTGCCAGCAGCTTGGCCGGGACTAGCGGGAGGGGTGAGCAGTACTTC. It yields the protein CASSLAGTSGRGEQYF.

The chain recombines TRBV6-5 with TRBJ1-6; D uncertain. Trimming pared 6 bases from V and 7 bases from J, leaving 13 bases between. Per the germline V gene, CDR1 is MNHEY and CDR2 is SVGAGI. This CDR3 region has 14 residues. CDR3 in amino acids: CASRRPGENSPLHF. The CDR3 DNA reads as TGTGCCAGCAGGAGACCCGGGGAGAATTCACCCCTCCACTTT.

V is TRBV27 and J is TRBJ1-6, with TRBD1 matching over 10 bases. The CDR3 extends over 15 amino acids. V was clipped by 3 bases and J by 9 bases; unmatched bases: 5. Germline assignment: CDR1 MNHEY and CDR2 SMNVEV (reference sequence). The CDR3 DNA sequence: TGTGCCAGCAGTTTCGCGGGACAGGGGCTTTCACCCCTCCACTTT. The encoded protein is CASSFAGQGLSPLHF.

The chain carries TRBV3-1 (or the pseudogene TRBV3-2) and TRBJ1-5; the D is unclear. Germline V lookup: CDR1 LGHDT, CDR2 YNNKEL (reference sequence). Trimming took 1 base from V and 3 from J, leaving 4 bases between them. The CDR3 contains 13 residues. CDR3 loop: CASSQVNNQPQHF. In DNA form, the CDR3 reads TGTGCCAGCAGCCAAGTTAACAATCAGCCCCAGCATTTT.

The chain recombines TRBV5-1 with TRBJ2-1, with 8 bases identical to TRBD1. Germline values: CDR1 SGHRS, CDR2 YFSETQ. V lost 4 bases and J lost 9; bases outside the gene matches: 15. The length of the CDR3 is 16 residues. DNA of the CDR3: TGCGCCAGCAGCAACCTCGGACAGGGCCGGGGTAGTGAGCAGTTCTTC. As protein: CASSNLGQGRGSEQFF.

The chain combines TRBV9 with TRBJ1-2; D is undetermined. This CDR3 has 14 residues. Trimming took 3 bases from V and 2 from J, leaving 11 bases between them. Germline values: CDR1 SGDLS, CDR2 YYNGEE. The CDR3 DNA is TGTGCCAGCAGCGCCCAATCTGGGAACTATGGCTACACCTTC. Translated: CASSAQSGNYGYTF.

The chain couples TRBV6-5 to TRBJ1-5; D is uncertain. The CDR3 spans 15 residues. Looked up from germline, CDR1 is MNHEY and CDR2 is SVGAGI. Trimming removed 7 bases from V and 0 bases from J, with 13 bases in between. The CDR3 DNA follows: TGTGCCAGCATCGAAGGTCAGTATAGCAATCAGCCCCAGCATTTT. It specifies CASIEGQYSNQPQHF.

This rearrangement joins TRBV2 to TRBJ2-5; no clear D. CDR3 size: 11 residues. The germline V gene encodes CDR1 SNHLY and CDR2 FYNNEI. The V end lost 7 bases, the J end lost 6 bases, and 9 bases lay between the germline ends. The CDR3 nucleotides are TGTGCCAGCATCCTCCACCAGACCCAGTACTTC. Residues: CASILHQTQYF.

The V gene is TRBV29-1, the J gene TRBJ1-1; D is unclear. This CDR3 has 12 amino acids. V lost 3 bases and J lost 1, with 6 bases in between. The germline V gene has CDR1 SQVTM and CDR2 ANQGSEA. Here the CDR3 reads CSVEETNTEAFF. DNA of the CDR3: TGCAGCGTTGAGGAAACGAACACTGAAGCTTTCTTT.

This chain links TRBV12-3 or TRBV12-4 with TRBJ2-7; D not resolved. V lost 6 bases to trimming and J lost 2 bases, with 8 bases between them. The CDR3 runs 12 residues. The CDR3 sequence is CASRINPYEQYF. CDR3 bases: TGTGCCAGCAGGATAAATCCCTACGAGCAGTACTTC.

This clone appeared a single time. This sequence joins TRBV27 and TRBJ2-2; 7 positions match TRBD2. CDR1 and CDR2 from the germline V gene are MNHEY and SMNVEV (reference sequence). The length of the CDR3 is 15 residues. V shed 3 bases, J shed 2 bases, and the junction held 3 bases outside the gene matches. The CDR3 nucleotides are TGTGCCAGCAGTTTCGGGACTACCAACACCGGGGAGCTGTTTTTT. Translated, it gives CASSFGTTNTGELFF.

This chain links TRBV3-1 (or the pseudogene TRBV3-2) with TRBJ1-1, with TRBD1 matching 7 bases. V lost 1 base, J lost 8 bases, and 7 bases stayed unmatched. CDR1 LGHDT and CDR2 YNNKEL come from the germline V gene (reference sequence). CDR3 size: 14 residues. CDR3 DNA: TGTGCCAGCAGCCAAGGTCGACAGGGACGAGAAGCTTTCTTT. Translation gives CASSQGRQGREAFF.

V gene TRBV10-2 combines with J gene TRBJ2-2, with no clear D. There are 15 residues in the CDR3. Germline V gives CDR1 WSHSY, CDR2 SAAADI. With 4 bases removed from V and 7 bases from J, the gap between germline ends came to 16 bases. Written as DNA, the CDR3 is TGCGCCAGCAGTGCAATCGCGCTATCCGGCGGGGAGCTGTTTTTT. This translates into CASSAIALSGGELFF.

This rearrangement joins TRBV28 to TRBJ2-7, with 10 positions matching TRBD2. The germline CDR1 and CDR2 sequences are MDHEN and SYDVKM. The CDR3 extends over 18 amino acids. V shed 7 bases, J shed 1 base, and the junction held 16 bases outside the gene matches. The DNA of the CDR3 is TGTGCCAGCAAGGGGTGGGTGGTTAGCGGGGGGACATCCTACGAGCAGTACTTC. Its translation is CASKGWVVSGGTSYEQYF.

This sequence joins TRBV21-1 and TRBJ2-7. TRBV21-1 counts as a pseudogene. The CDR3 covers 16 residues. CDR3 protein: CASTDTEKTLPGEQYF. Written as DNA, the CDR3 is TGTGCCAGCACCGACACAGAAAAGACACTACCAGGCGAGCAGTACTTC.

V gene TRBV5-4 combines with J gene TRBJ2-3; 8 nucleotides align to TRBD1. The CDR3 length is 15 residues. V shed 0 bases, J shed 6 bases, and the junction held 6 bases outside the gene matches. Germline-derived CDR1 and CDR2 are SGHNT and YYREEE (reference sequence). The CDR3 DNA follows: TGTGCCAGCAGCTTGGGGGGACAGGTACCCGATACGCAGTATTTT. Encoded protein: CASSLGGQVPDTQYF. Variable domain in full (rest from reference TRBV5-4 and TRBJ2-3): ETGVTQSPTHLIKTRGQQVTLRCSSQSGHNTVSWYQQALGQGPQFIFQYYREEENGRGNFPPRFSGLQFPNYSSELNVNALELDDSALYLCASSLGGQVPDTQYFGPGTRLTVL.

This chain connects TRBV7-9 to TRBJ1-2; 9 nucleotides line up with TRBD1. Trimming at V came to 5 bases and at J to 2 bases, leaving 0 bases not matched to a gene. The CDR3 sequence is 13 residues long. CDR1 and CDR2 from the germline V gene are SEHNR and FQNEAQ (reference sequence). The DNA for the CDR3 is TGTGCCAGCAGCGACAGGGGGAACTATGGCTACACCTTC. This codes for CASSDRGNYGYTF.

The chain employs TRBV11-2 and TRBJ2-7; TRBD1 matches at 8 bases. CDR3 length: 15 residues. V trimming: 8 bases; J trimming: 4 bases; junction bases outside the gene matches: 13. The germline gives CDR1 SGHAT, CDR2 FQNNGV. In DNA, the CDR3 is TGTGCCAGCCGCAAAAACCGGGACAGGCGGTACGAGCAGTACTTC. Its protein product is CASRKNRDRRYEQYF. Full variable domain (outside the CDR3, taken from reference TRBV11-2 and TRBJ2-7): EAGVAQSPRYKIIEKRQSVAFWCNPISGHATLYWYQQILGQGPKLLIQFQNNGVVDDSQLPKDRFSAERLKGVDSTLKIQPAKLEDSAVYLCASRKNRDRRYEQYFGPGTRLTVT.

This chain links TRBV27 with TRBJ1-2, with D possibly TRBD1 on 5 matching bases. Germline V gene sequence: CDR1 MNHEY, CDR2 SMNVEV (reference sequence). Trimming cost V 5 bases and J 5 bases, with 21 bases left between them. CDR3 length: 16 amino acids. The CDR3 is CASSPLGTLLGYGYTF. CDR3 DNA: TGTGCCAGCAGTCCCCTCGGGACCCTACTCGGGTATGGCTACACCTTC.